The T cell receptor (beta chain) under discussion was sequenced for a study of cytomegalovirus exposure and HLA in healthy donors. Germline V CDR1 and CDR2: MGHRA, YSYEKL. The CDR3 loop spans 15 amino acids. With 1 base removed from V and 5 bases from J, the gap between germline ends came to 15 bases. On this clone itself: The antigen remains undetermined.

Study observations and caveats: The study reported that TCR beta sequences accurately predicted HLA-A and HLA-B alleles in most subjects. Listed as cytomegalovirus-associated were 170 or so TCR beta chains.

Primers for the PCR totalled 60 Vbeta and 13 Jbeta. Methods used by the authors: The authors later counted about 80 million unique TCR beta chains, approximately 12 million of them shared. The method was immunoSEQ multiplex PCR; TCRdb's version includes in-frame clones alone and lacks a portion of them. The V and J calls and clone size come from that table; D and trimming were worked out from the DNA. The sample yields under 200,000 clones, over 70% seen once. The gene calls are TRBV4-1 and TRBJ2-7; D may be TRBD1 (6 bases). This receptor was identified in a male donor in good health and CMV-seropositive. Sequenced material: PBMCs. CDR3 coding DNA: TGCGCCAGCAGCCAAGTGGACAGTGGGGTCCACGAGCAGTACTTC. As protein: CASSQVDSGVHEQYF.